One and the same sample provided the 9 T cell receptor beta chains below, sequenced in a study of T cells in Graves' hyperthyroidism and ophthalmopathy. TCR beta CDR3 regions were amplified from RNA. During a first-round RT-PCR of the TCR CDR3, the HTBI primer set was used. Via MiXCR, TCRdb re-called the multiplex PCR reads, giving one row per CDR3 protein. The table shows 500,000 to 600,000 distinct CDR3 sequences, with about 45% occurring only once. The material sequenced was peripheral blood or thyroid tissue (not recorded which). Receptor source: an adult woman with Graves' disease, either hyperthyroidism or ophthalmopathy (not recorded which).

As to this clonotype: One base away lies a much larger clone, so this may be a sequencing read error. The chain links TRBV10-3 to TRBJ2-1; weak D call: TRBD1 (5 bases). The assigned J gene may be wrong: the sequence end matches TRBJ2-7 better. This CDR3 has 13 amino acids. Germline CDR1 is ENHRY and CDR2 is SYGVKD. The CDR3 region has the DNA TGTGCCACCGGGCGCAGGGTGGACAATGAGCAGTACTTC. Translating gives CATGRRVDNEQYF.

This clonotype came up once. One end of the junction does not line up with germline, which may come from a read error. The rearrangement joins TRBV7-9 to TRBJ1-2; D might be TRBD1 (6 bases). The CDR3 is made up of 15 amino acids. The germline CDR1 and CDR2 sequences are SEHNR and FQNEAQ (reference sequence). For the CDR3, the DNA is TGCGCCAGCAGGGTTCCGGGACACCGGCTGGAAAGATACACCTTC. It codes for CASRVPGHRLERYTF.

Regarding this clonotype: This may come from a read error, since a much larger clone is one base off. The gene calls are TRBV5-8 and TRBJ2-5; D possibly uses TRBD1 or TRBD2 (6 bases each). Looked up from germline, CDR1 is SGHTS and CDR2 is YDEGEE. CDR3 size: 14 residues. For the CDR3, the DNA is TGTACCAGCAGCTTGGTGGGGGGCCAAGAGACCCGGTACTTC. Its protein product is CTSSLVGGQETRYF. The full variable domain, completed using reference TRBV5-8 and TRBJ2-5, is EAGVTQSPTHLIKTRGQQATLRCSPISGHTSVYWYQQALGLGLQFLLWYDEGEERNRGNFPPRFSGRQFPNYSSELNVNALELEDSALYLCTSSLVGGQETRYFGPGTRLLVL.

The V gene is TRBV7-2, the J gene TRBJ1-1; D uncertain. The V gene lost 2 bases and the J gene lost 0 bases, with 13 bases spanning the gap. CDR1 and CDR2 from the germline V gene are SGHTA and FQGNSA. The CDR3 is 16 residues long. The CDR3 spells CASSLRLAAMNTEAFF. The CDR3 bases are TGTGCCAGCAGCTTAAGGCTAGCGGCGATGAACACTGAAGCTTTCTTT.

There are many counts of this clonotype. The chain joins TRBV10-3 to TRBJ1-5; a possible D gene is TRBD1 (5 bases). Germline lookup yields CDR1 ENHRY and CDR2 SYGVKD. The CDR3 spans 13 residues. V dropped 4 bases and J dropped 5 bases, with 9 bases sitting between them. The CDR3 nucleotides read TGTGCCATCAGTGGGGGGAGGGATCAGCCCCAGCATTTT. Translated: CAISGGRDQPQHF.

The CDR3, as DNA: TGTGCCATCAGACCACAGGGGAACACTGAAGCTTTCTTT. It codes for CAIRPQGNTEAFF. This chain joins TRBV10-3 and TRBJ1-1; perhaps TRBD1 as D (6 bases). The CDR3 is 13 amino acids. V lost 6 bases and J 1 base, leaving 9 bases between the germline ends. CDR1 is ENHRY and CDR2 is SYGVKD in the germline V gene.

The rearrangement links TRBV19 to TRBJ2-7; no clear D gene. V gave up 2 bases and J gave up 3 bases, with 8 bases separating them. The CDR3 has 13 residues. The germline CDR1 and CDR2 sequences are LNHDA and SQIVND (reference sequence). The chain's CDR3 is CASSIRVYYEQYF. The DNA of the CDR3 is TGTGCCAGTAGTATAAGAGTTTACTACGAGCAGTACTTC.

As DNA, the CDR3 is TGTGCCAGCAGCTTAAAGGGCCCAGCTAGCGGGGGTGTCCCCGAGGCCCAGTACTTC. It specifies CASSLKGPASGGVPEAQYF. The rearrangement uses TRBV7-3 and TRBJ2-5; TRBD2 aligns across 10 bases. V trimming: 1 base; J trimming: 9 bases; junction bases outside the gene matches: 20. Germline CDR1 and CDR2: SGHTA and FQGTGA. The CDR3 has 19 amino acids. The variable domain in full, completed from reference TRBV7-3 and TRBJ2-5, reads GAGVSQTPSNKVTEKGKYVELRCDPISGHTALYWYRQSLGQGPEFLIYFQGTGAADDSGLPNDRFFAVRPEGSVSTLKIQRTERGDSAVYLCASSLKGPASGGVPEAQYFGPGTRLLVL.

Note on this clonotype: A clone one base away is much larger, so this may be a read error. The V gene is TRBV6-1, the J gene TRBJ2-5; D is perhaps TRBD1 or TRBD2 (5 bases each). The CDR3 runs to 12 residues. Trimming pared 8 bases from V and 13 bases from J, leaving 20 bases between. Looked up from germline, CDR1 is MNHNS and CDR2 is SASEGT. The CDR3 loop reads CASRYSSRGPYF. CDR3 coding DNA: TGTGCCAGCCGTTACTCGTCACGGGGACCGTACTTC.